The 11 T cell receptor beta chains reported below all come from one sample, sequenced in a study of OX40 agonist ivuxolimab in advanced cancers. Using immunoSEQ multiplex PCR, the repertoire was profiled, and TCRdb retains in-frame clones only, with some absent. The sample holds roughly 53,000 clones, almost 90% seen once. The specimen comprised CD4+ or CD8+ T cells sorted from blood, sampled in a trial of the OX40 agonist ivuxolimab. The source is an adult with an advanced solid tumor such as melanoma, head and neck, liver or kidney cancer.

The chain has TRBV5-1 and TRBJ2-2; possibly TRBD1 for D (6 bases). The ends were cut back, 4 bases at V and 4 bases at J, with 17 bases in the middle. From germline, CDR1 is SGHRS and CDR2 YFSETQ. The CDR3 is made up of 16 amino acids. The CDR3 DNA follows: TGCGCCAGCAGCACCCGACAGGCGGACGGCACCGGGGAGCTGTTTTTT. It yields the protein CASSTRQADGTGELFF.

The genes are TRBV2 and TRBJ1-4; D remains unclear. The V end lost 6 bases, the J end lost 0 bases, and 11 bases lay between the germline ends. The CDR3 consists of 15 residues. Looked up from germline, CDR1 is SNHLY and CDR2 is FYNNEI. CDR3 DNA sequence: TGTGCCAGCAGGGGGAAAGTTGCAACTAATGAAAAACTGTTTTTT. It codes for CASRGKVATNEKLFF.

V gene TRBV19 combines with J gene TRBJ1-5; a weak D match, TRBD1 (5 bases). The CDR3 contains 14 residues. Trimming removed 7 bases from V and 3 bases from J, with 13 bases in between. Germline loops: CDR1 LNHDA, CDR2 SQIVND (reference sequence). The CDR3 loop reads CASKVAGINQPQHF. DNA of the CDR3: TGTGCCAGTAAGGTTGCAGGGATCAATCAGCCCCAGCATTTT.

This chain joins TRBV4-2 and TRBJ2-7; TRBD1 agrees at 8 bases. The CDR3 extends over 16 amino acids. The V gene end was trimmed by 1 base and the J gene end by 3 bases; junction bases not matched to a gene: 8. Per the germline V gene, CDR1 is LGHNA and CDR2 is YNFKEQ. The CDR3 region is CASSQVGGTGGYEQYF. The CDR3 region has the DNA TGTGCCAGCAGCCAAGTAGGTGGTACAGGGGGCTACGAGCAGTACTTC.

The CDR3 region is CASSPPGLAGTYEQYF. CDR3 nucleotides: TGTGCCAGCTCACCACCGGGACTAGCGGGAACCTACGAGCAGTACTTC. V gene TRBV18 combines with J gene TRBJ2-7, with 13 positions matching TRBD2. Germline V gene data show CDR1 as KGHSH and CDR2 as LQKENI. V trimming: 0 bases; J trimming: 2 bases; junction bases outside the gene matches: 1. The CDR3 length is 16 residues.

V usage is TRBV6-6 and J usage is TRBJ1-6; no reliable D call. The germline V and J ends were trimmed by 6 bases and 3 bases, with 15 bases remaining between them. The CDR3 runs 16 residues. Germline V gene lookup returns CDR1 MNHNY and CDR2 SVGAGI (reference sequence). The CDR3 sequence: CASRQLDRRYNSPLHF. CDR3 nucleotides: TGTGCCAGCAGACAACTCGACCGACGCTATAATTCACCCCTCCACTTT.

This clone was found a few times. This rearrangement joins TRBV7-2 to TRBJ1-5; D possibly corresponds to TRBD1 (6 bases). The V gene lost 5 bases and the J gene lost 7 bases, with 18 bases spanning the gap. In germline, CDR1 is SGHTA, CDR2 FQGNSA. This CDR3 has 15 residues. The CDR3 loop is CASSPWDTPEQPQHF. CDR3 bases: TGTGCCAGCAGCCCCTGGGACACCCCCGAACAGCCCCAGCATTTT.

The rearrangement joins TRBV6-1 to TRBJ2-1, with 8 bases lining up with TRBD1. The CDR3 loop spans 17 amino acids. Trimming at V came to 3 bases and at J to 8 bases, leaving 15 bases not matched to a gene. The germline V gene encodes CDR1 MNHNS and CDR2 SASEGT. CDR3 DNA sequence: TGTGCCAGCAGTGAGCTTCCACCGGGACAGGTCAGGGATGAGCAGTTCTTC. This translates into CASSELPPGQVRDEQFF.

This chain connects TRBV12-5 to TRBJ2-5; 8 bases align to TRBD2. The CDR3 consists of 15 residues. Germline V gene data show CDR1 as LGHNT and CDR2 as FRNRAP. V lost 0 bases, J lost 5 bases, and 5 bases stayed unmatched. This chain's CDR3 is CASGLVPGGRETQYF. The CDR3 nucleotides read TGTGCTAGTGGTTTGGTCCCAGGCGGGAGGGAGACCCAGTACTTC.

The gene calls are TRBV27 and TRBJ2-7; 12 nucleotides line up with TRBD2. CDR1 and CDR2 (germline): MNHEY, SMNVEV (reference sequence). This CDR3 has 15 residues. V lost 8 bases, J lost 6 bases, and 11 bases stayed unmatched. This chain's CDR3 is CASATLAGGPREQYF. CDR3 DNA: TGTGCCAGCGCCACCCTAGCGGGAGGGCCTCGCGAGCAGTACTTC.

On this clone itself: The sample carries other DNA sequences with the same CDR3. The chain joins TRBV4-1 to TRBJ2-7; D gene unclear. CDR3 size: 13 residues. V lost 1 base, J lost 2 bases, and 6 bases lay in between. Germline CDR1 and CDR2: MGHRA and YSYEKL. The DNA for the CDR3 is TGCGCCAGCAGCCAAGGTGGTACCTACGAGCAGTACTTC. Translation gives CASSQGGTYEQYF.